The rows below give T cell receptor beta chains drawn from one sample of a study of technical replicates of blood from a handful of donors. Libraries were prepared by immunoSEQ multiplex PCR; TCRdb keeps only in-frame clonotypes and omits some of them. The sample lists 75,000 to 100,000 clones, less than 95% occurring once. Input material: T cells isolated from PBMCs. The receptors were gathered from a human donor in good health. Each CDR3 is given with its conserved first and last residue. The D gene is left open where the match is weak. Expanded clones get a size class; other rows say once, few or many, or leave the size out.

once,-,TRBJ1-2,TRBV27,CASSRYGGANGYTF,TGTGCCAGCTCTCGCTACGGGGGAGCGAATGGCTACACCTTC
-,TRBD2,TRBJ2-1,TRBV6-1,CASSPSGSSYNEQFF,TGTGCCAGCAGCCCTAGCGGGAGCTCCTACAATGAGCAGTTCTTC
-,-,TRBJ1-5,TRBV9,CASSRGGRGNQPQHF,TGTGCCAGCAGCAGGGGGGGTAGGGGCAATCAGCCCCAGCATTTT
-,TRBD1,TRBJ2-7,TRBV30,CAWSIGTGGYEQYF,TGTGCCTGGAGTATAGGGACAGGGGGCTACGAGCAGTACTTC
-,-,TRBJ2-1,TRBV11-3,CASSYHLKTDSYNEQFF,TGTGCCAGCAGCTACCATTTGAAGACAGACTCCTACAATGAGCAGTTCTTC
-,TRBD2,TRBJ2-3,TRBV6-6,CASSSALAGGRDTQYF,TGTGCCAGCAGTTCGGCACTAGCGGGAGGTAGAGATACGCAGTATTTT
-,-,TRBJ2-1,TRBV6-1,CASSRNNEQFF,TGTGCCAGCAGCCGTAATAATGAGCAGTTCTTC
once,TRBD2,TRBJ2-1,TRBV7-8,CASSRPGRAYNEQFF,TGTGCCAGCAGCCGACCGGGGAGGGCCTACAATGAGCAGTTCTTC
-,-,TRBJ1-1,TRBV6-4,CASSVEGNTEAFF,TGTGCCAGCAGTGTGGAGGGGAACACTGAAGCTTTCTTT
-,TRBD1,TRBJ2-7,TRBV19,CASSTGTGGDYEQYF,TGTGCCAGTAGTACTGGGACAGGGGGCGACTACGAGCAGTACTTC